The present T cell receptor beta chain was sequenced within a study of tumor-infiltrating lymphocytes in primary liver carcinoma (dated by TCRdb to 2016 to 2017). About the study as a whole: Of the five patients (three men and two women, aged 30 to 69 years), four had hepatocellular carcinoma and one had combined HCC and intrahepatic cholangiocarcinoma. Each sample produced roughly 3.65 to 7.13 million productive TCRbeta reads, and read depth showed no significant difference between tissue types. The study combined TCRbeta repertoire sequencing, expression microarrays and whole-exome sequencing across five regions of each liver tumor, with adjacent normal tissue and blood. The five patients had tumors staged T1-T3 N0M0, with maximum diameters ranging from about 4.2 to 10 cm. Repertoires from technical replicates were highly reproducible, with mean shared-clone rates about 0.88 and correlation coefficients above 0.98. A total of 35 or so specimens from 5 patients underwent TCRbeta repertoire sequencing, comprising roughly 25 tumor regions, 5 adjacent noncancerous liver tissues and 5 peripheral blood samples. Agilent mRNA microarray profiling was performed on the roughly 25 tumor region samples to relate TCRbeta repertoire diversity to the local molecular phenotype. Here is what the overall study found, with its caveats: A significantly larger repertoire fraction was made up by the top 250 clones in tumors than in blood (p = 0.039). Pairs of tumor regions showed greater repertoire overlap (mean around 36%) than tumor-adjacent pairs (roughly 17%) or tumor-blood pairs (approximately 15%), which is consistent with antigen-driven expansion. Only roughly 8-25% of top clones appeared in all five regions of a tumor, which suggests that tumor-infiltrating T cells are spatially heterogeneous. With just four to six patients in the study, the authors point out that the findings should be validated in a larger study. Because sequencing covered only the TCR beta chain and unpaired alpha chains were not captured, true repertoire diversity is likely underestimated. Comparison of CD4+ and CD8+ T cell repertoires was precluded by the use of bulk unsorted samples.

Starting from 500 to 600 ng total RNA, TCRbeta-specific cDNA was produced by reverse transcription with a constant-region primer and ProtoScript II reverse transcriptase. Construction of the TCRbeta libraries relied on three nested rounds of multiplex PCR, following a slightly modified ARM-PCR procedure. The first two PCR rounds used multiplex TRBV1-TRBV30 forward primers with a Cbeta reverse primer, each for about 10 cycles. A final 25-cycle PCR with Deep VentR polymerase added sample barcodes and Illumina adapters. Before sequencing, amplicons between 200 and 500 bp were purified from gel using a QIAquick gel extraction kit. TCRbeta amplicons were sequenced on an Illumina HiSeq 2500 with 250-bp paired-end reads. The authors' analysis ran thus. Quality trimming of reads was performed with Trimmomatic v0.33, and paired reads were merged with FLASH v1.2.11 so that full CDR3 sequences could be recovered. V, D and J germline segments were assigned to the rearranged TCRbeta sequences by MiGEC v1.2.1b. Clonotype statistics and Shannon-Wiener diversity indices were calculated with VDJtools v1.0.0. To reduce sampling bias, subsequent analyses other than the diversity analysis used only the 250 most abundant clonotypes in each sample. Using fastp trimming at Q25 and MiXCR clonotype assembly, TCRdb reanalyzed the public sequencing data and kept in-frame beta chains. Each CDR3 protein gets just one entry, which takes the most common genes and DNA from the rows behind it. TCRdb assigned the V and J calls; the authors' analysis was not used. In this sample the table shows more than 85,000 distinct CDR3 sequences, around 84% of which occur a single time. Of the sample, 15% to 25% is held by the ten largest clones.

Total RNA and DNA were co-extracted from approximately 20-30 mg of bulk tissue with the AllPrep DNA/RNA mini kit, without cell sorting. Between late 2015 and 2016, a few patients in China with histopathologically diagnosed primary liver carcinoma had surgical resection. Patients had chronic HBV infection and were treatment-naive at sampling. Five spatially separated regions were sampled from each tumor: the superior, inferior, left-lateral and right-lateral poles, plus the tumor centre. Histology showed that every tumor sample contained more than 85% viable tumor cells. Fresh tumor and adjacent tissue pieces were bisected, with one half stored in RNAlater at -80 degrees C and the other half sent for histology. The CDR3 starts with the cysteine, ends with the phenylalanine, and has 13 residues. Only CDR3 DNA remains: 39 bases, in frame from the first base. Via the germline V gene, CDR1 is SQVTM and CDR2 ANQGSEA.

Note on this clonotype: Its antigen target is currently unknown. Relative to the germline gene, one junction end is altered; a read error may explain this.

This TCR derives from a man in his forties with primary liver carcinoma and hepatitis B virus infection. Recombination linked TRBV29-1 to TRBJ2-3; matching of 5 bases hints at TRBD1 as the D gene. Material for sequencing was liver tumor tissue from sampling region 3. This specimen's cell subset or site label, per the study, means: tumor region T3, left-lateral pole. The CDR3 region reads CSASGADTDTQYF. DNA sequence: TGCAGCGCTTCTGGGGCGGACACAGATACTCAGTATTTT.